This record concerns one T cell receptor beta chain sequence. Its target is unknown. V lost 0 bases and J lost 7; bases outside the gene matches: 7. From germline, CDR1 is SGHRS and CDR2 YFSETQ. The CDR3 is made up of 15 amino acids. These data belong to a study of post-analysis software for immune sequencing data. Broader study findings: Multiple sclerosis patients showed significantly lower normalized Chao1 diversity than controls did. In patients, five or six TRBV segments were more frequent than in controls, with TRBV5-6, TRBV5-1 and TRBV20-1 among them. Samples sharing a preparation batch grouped tightly together when assessed by F measure.

The library was made from cDNA and included unique molecular identifiers. Once roughly 0.85 to 11 million T cells were used, hundreds of thousands of cDNA molecules resulted. TCRdb ran MiXCR on the PCR reads and lists one entry per CDR3 protein. The data show under 200,000 distinct CDR3 sequences, roughly 34% seen once. The J gene is TRBJ2-7, the V gene TRBV5-1; TRBD2 matches 10 bases. Sequencing used blood, obtained after autologous hematopoietic stem cell transplantation. This TCR derives from a girl aged 10 to 17 with multiple sclerosis. The CDR3, as DNA: TGCGCCAGCAGCTTGGCCCCTAGCGGGAGAGGTGAGCAGTACTTC. Translating gives CASSLAPSGRGEQYF.